Each of the 15 T cell receptor beta chains below was sequenced from the same sample in a study of spatial heterogeneity in lung cancer (dated 2019 in TCRdb). The study at large found these results: A correlation was observed between the number of expanded intratumoral alpha and beta TCRs and the tumor nonsynonymous mutation count.

Library preparation employed 5' RACE. The instrument given in TCRdb is NextSeq 500. TCRdb reran the public reads through fastp at Q25 and MiXCR, keeping productive beta chains. A single entry per CDR3 protein holds the most common genes and DNA from its merged rows. This sample holds over a thousand distinct CDR3 sequences; approximately 11% were observed only once. The top ten constitute roughly 25% of the sample. These receptors' antigens are unknown. The time point tag for this specimen amounts to: sample taken at primary tumor resection. Here the sequenced sample was lung tumor tissue, taken at surgery. Receptor source: a male donor with early-stage non-small cell lung cancer.

Sample share makes this clonotype medium-sized. The V call is TRBV7-2, the J call TRBJ2-5; D might be TRBD1 or TRBD2, each matching 5 bases. The CDR3 runs to 15 residues. Trimming removed 4 bases from V and 4 bases from J, with 16 bases in between. CDR1 is SGHTA, CDR2 FQGNSA, per germline. This CDR3 is CASSSIRGVGETQYF. The DNA for the CDR3 is TGTGCCAGCAGCTCCATTCGGGGCGTCGGAGAGACCCAGTACTTC.

This clonotype is categorized as medium-sized (0.01 to 0.1%). The CDR3 loop reads CASSQKVGSGGVTQYF. The CDR3 coding sequence is TGCGCCAGCAGCCAAAAAGTGGGTAGCGGGGGGGTTACGCAGTATTTT. This rearrangement joins TRBV4-1 to TRBJ2-3, with 11 bases lining up with TRBD2. Germline lookup yields CDR1 MGHRA and CDR2 YSYEKL. This CDR3 has 16 amino acids. The ends lost 2 bases at V and 8 bases at J; junction bases unmatched: 9.

In this sample, this clonotype turned up a few times. The J gene is TRBJ2-1, the V gene TRBV25-1; D may be TRBD1 or TRBD2 (5 bases each). V was trimmed by 4 bases and J by 3 bases, leaving 16 bases between them. The CDR3 is made up of 16 amino acids. CDR1 and CDR2 from the germline V gene are MGHDK and SYGVNS. The CDR3, as DNA: TGTGCCAGCAGTGCGTTTTCCGGGGACGGCTACAATGAGCAGTTCTTC. The encoded protein is CASSAFSGDGYNEQFF.

This clonotype ranks as large. The chain uses TRBV7-6 and TRBJ1-2; D remains unclear. Trimming left V 4 bases short and J 4 bases short, with 16 bases between. In germline, CDR1 is SGHVS, CDR2 FNYEAQ. The CDR3 is 15 amino acids. CDR3 protein: CASSSAANFGYGYTF. The CDR3 DNA sequence: TGTGCCAGCAGCTCGGCCGCCAACTTCGGCTATGGCTACACCTTC.

This clonotype is labeled large (0.1 to 1%). The chain links TRBV5-1 to TRBJ1-2, with D possibly being TRBD1 (5 bases). V was trimmed by 1 base and J by 8 bases, leaving 21 bases between them. The CDR3 has 16 amino acids. The V gene's germline CDR1 is SGHRS and CDR2 YFSETQ. The DNA of the CDR3 is TGCGCCAGCAGCTTGCGGGAGCTCCTTTCCTCAGGGGGCTACACCTTC. Its protein product is CASSLRELLSSGGYTF.

This clonotype is deemed large. The V gene is TRBV7-3, the J gene TRBJ2-7; unclear D gene. CDR1 is SGHTA and CDR2 is FQGTGA in the germline V gene. V lost 2 bases to trimming and J lost 0 bases, with 5 bases between them. The CDR3 contains 13 residues. CDR3 bases: TGTGCCAGCAGCTTATCTAGCTCCTACGAGCAGTACTTC. It encodes CASSLSSSYEQYF.

V and J are TRBV6-1 and TRBJ2-7, with D maybe TRBD1 (7 bases). This CDR3 contains 14 residues. Germline assignment: CDR1 MNHNS and CDR2 SASEGT. V was shortened by 5 bases and J by 1 base, with 12 bases between the two germline ends. The CDR3 here is CASSPGGRSYEQYV. CDR3 sequence (DNA): TGTGCCAGCAGTCCAGGGGGGAGATCCTACGAGCAGTACGTC.

In its sample, this clonotype was seen a few times. CDR3 DNA sequence: TGTGCCAGCAGTTTAAGGGGTACGGACACTGAAGCTTTCTTT. It is translated as CASSLRGTDTEAFF. The chain employs TRBV12-3 or TRBV12-4 and TRBJ1-1; the D gene is possibly TRBD1 (5 bases). This CDR3 has 14 residues. V was pared by 2 bases and J by 3 bases, with 10 bases between.

For the CDR3, the DNA is TGTGCCATCAGTGGCCAGGGGATTGGAGAGACCCAGTACTTC. It is translated as CAISGQGIGETQYF. The chain couples TRBV10-3 to TRBJ2-5; a weak D match, TRBD1 (6 bases). The CDR3 covers 14 residues. CDR1 is ENHRY, CDR2 SYGVKD, per germline. Trimming left V 4 bases short and J 4 bases short, with 13 bases between.

This clonotype rates as medium-sized (0.01 to 0.1%). The V gene is TRBV12-5, the J gene TRBJ2-2; tentative D call: TRBD2 (5 bases). Germline CDR1 reads LGHNT; CDR2 reads FRNRAP. The CDR3 totals 18 residues. The V and J ends lost 0 bases and 3 bases respectively, with 17 bases between them. The CDR3 nucleotides are TGTGCTAGTGGTTTGGTACATGAGGTGAGGGCCCACACCGGGGAGCTGTTTTTT. It codes for CASGLVHEVRAHTGELFF.

This clonotype qualifies as medium-sized (0.01 to 0.1%). V usage is TRBV6-1 and J usage is TRBJ1-5; 8 bases fit TRBD1. J lost 0 bases, V lost 7 bases, and 5 bases had no gene match. Per germline, CDR1 MNHNS and CDR2 SASEGT. CDR3 length: 15 amino acids. The CDR3 DNA reads TGTGCCAGCACCCTGACAGGGGTTAGCAATCAGCCCCAGCATTTT. It translates to CASTLTGVSNQPQHF.

This clonotype is judged medium-sized. The chain carries TRBV7-9 and TRBJ2-3; TRBD1 matches at 8 bases. The V gene end was trimmed by 5 bases and the J gene end by 2 bases; junction bases not matched to a gene: 6. The V gene's germline CDR1 is SEHNR and CDR2 FQNEAQ (reference sequence). The CDR3 totals 15 residues. Here the CDR3 reads CASSPGQGDTDTQYF. CDR3 nucleotide sequence: TGTGCCAGCAGCCCCGGACAGGGCGACACAGATACGCAGTATTTT.

The chain joins TRBV12-2 to TRBJ2-5; the table names TRBD2, a call not compared with the DNA. TRBV12-2 corresponds to a pseudogene. The CDR3 sequence is 18 residues long. CDR3 nucleotide sequence: TGTGCAAGTCGCCCCTACAGCGCAGCGGGGAGGTACCAAGAGACCCAGTACTTC. As protein: CASRPYSAAGRYQETQYF.

This clonotype is termed large. The chain has TRBV5-1 and TRBJ1-2; D is possibly TRBD1 (6 bases). The CDR3 extends over 16 amino acids. V dropped 7 bases and J dropped 5 bases, with 24 bases sitting between them. Germline CDR1 reads SGHRS; CDR2 reads YFSETQ. In DNA form, the CDR3 reads TGCGCCAGCCGATCCCCGTCGGGACAAGCATCATATGGCTACACCTTC. Encoded protein: CASRSPSGQASYGYTF.

This clonotype rates as medium-sized. The chain links TRBV10-3 to TRBJ2-1, with TRBD2 identical over 7 bases. V shed 7 bases and J 3 bases; nucleotides not matched to a gene: 3. This CDR3 has 13 amino acids. Germline V gives CDR1 ENHRY, CDR2 SYGVKD. The CDR3 region is CAITSGDYNEQFF. The CDR3 bases are TGTGCCATCACTAGCGGCGACTACAATGAGCAGTTCTTC.